These 27 T cell receptor beta chains came from one sample sequenced in a study of memory CD4+ T cells and cytomegalovirus serostatus. Sequenced by immunoSEQ multiplex PCR; TCRdb stores in-frame clones only, minus some. Of 70,000 or so clones listed, roughly three quarters were seen once; the top ten hold 2.5% to 3%. The sort gate was single viable CD3+CD4+CD8-CD45RO+ cells for memory CD4+ T cells. The sample comprised memory CD4+ T cells from blood. Receptors originate from an adult in good health and CMV-seropositive.

The chain uses TRBV6-5 and TRBJ2-3; TRBD2 matches 9 bases. This CDR3 spans 15 amino acids. Germline values: CDR1 MNHEY, CDR2 SVGAGI. After removal of 6 bases from V and 5 bases from J, the junction contained 9 bases not matched to a gene. CDR3 sequence reads: CASSPPGLAKDTQYF. Here the CDR3 DNA reads TGTGCCAGCAGCCCACCGGGACTAGCAAAAGATACGCAGTATTTT.

The chain has TRBV19 and TRBJ1-5, with D tentatively TRBD1 (6 bases). V was cut by 3 bases and J by 5 bases, with 11 bases left in between. CDR3 length: 14 amino acids. Germline CDR1 LNHDA, CDR2 SQIVND (reference sequence). In DNA form, the CDR3 reads TGTGCCAGTAGTATCTGGGGGGCGCATCAGCCCCAGCATTTT. It specifies CASSIWGAHQPQHF.

The chain couples TRBV5-8 to TRBJ1-1; D ambiguous. The germline V and J ends were trimmed by 3 bases and 2 bases, with 11 bases remaining between them. The CDR3 consists of 14 residues. The V gene's germline CDR1 is SGHTS and CDR2 YDEGEE. The CDR3 sequence is CASSSKGLNTEAFF. CDR3 in DNA: TGTGCCAGCAGCTCCAAGGGCCTAAACACTGAAGCTTTCTTT.

The chain uses TRBV5-4 and TRBJ2-6; D is uncertain. The CDR3 sequence is 15 residues long. Germline V gene sequence: CDR1 SGHNT, CDR2 YYREEE (reference sequence). V was pared by 3 bases and J by 0 bases, with 7 bases between. The DNA of the CDR3 is TGTGCCAGCAGCTCGATAGACTCTGGGGCCAACGTCCTGACTTTC. Protein sequence: CASSSIDSGANVLTF. The complete variable domain, with remaining parts taken from reference TRBV5-4 and TRBJ2-6, reads ETGVTQSPTHLIKTRGQQVTLRCSSQSGHNTVSWYQQALGQGPQFIFQYYREEENGRGNFPPRFSGLQFPNYSSELNVNALELDDSALYLCASSSIDSGANVLTFGAGSRLTVL.

The chain combines TRBV4-3 with TRBJ1-1; D not certain. Germline V CDR1 and CDR2: LGHNA, YSLEER. V was clipped by 0 bases and J by 1 base, with 6 bases between them. The CDR3 loop spans 14 amino acids. The CDR3 protein is CASSQEAGNTEAFF. As DNA, the CDR3 is TGCGCCAGCAGCCAAGAAGCAGGGAACACTGAAGCTTTCTTT.

This clone was seen a handful of times. This chain uses TRBV25-1 with TRBJ1-1, with no clear D. From germline, CDR1 is MGHDK and CDR2 SYGVNS. This CDR3 spans 14 amino acids. Trimming removed 4 bases at V and 6 bases at J, with 15 bases between. CDR3 coding DNA: TGTGCCAGCAGTGTGTTCAGGACGGGCGCTGAAGCTTTCTTT. It translates to CASSVFRTGAEAFF.

V gene TRBV30 combines with J gene TRBJ1-2, with a tentative D call TRBD1 (5 bases). V lost 0 bases to trimming and J lost 7 bases, with 21 bases between them. The CDR3 runs to 16 residues. Germline CDR1 reads GTSNPN; CDR2 reads SVGIG (reference sequence). CDR3 bases: TGTGCCTGGAGTGTAAGGGGACGCCTGGCTGGTAGTGGCTACACCTTC. It codes for CAWSVRGRLAGSGYTF.

In this sample, this clone turned up many times. This chain joins TRBV7-9 and TRBJ2-4; D remains unclear. The CDR3 has 16 residues. Trimming took 1 base from V and 1 from J, leaving 11 bases between them. Germline CDR1 SEHNR, CDR2 FQNEAQ (reference sequence). DNA of the CDR3: TGTGCCAGCAGCTTAGGGGCCGGGCTCGCCAAAAACATTCAGTACTTC. Amino acid sequence: CASSLGAGLAKNIQYF.

The chain combines TRBV7-2 with TRBJ1-2; D unresolved. Germline V gene data show CDR1 as SGHTA and CDR2 as FQGNSA. Trimming cost V 8 bases and J 4 bases, with 11 bases left between them. CDR3 length: 12 residues. CDR3 nucleotides: TGTGCCAGCGGAACACCTGGCTATGGCTACACCTTC. Translating gives CASGTPGYGYTF.

The DNA of the CDR3 is TGTGCCACCGTGGACGGGATTCGGCCCCAGCATTTT. This gives the protein CATVDGIRPQHF. The chain recombines TRBV28 with TRBJ1-5; D call uncertain. In germline, CDR1 is MDHEN, CDR2 SYDVKM. Trimming stripped 10 bases from V and 9 bases from J, with 16 bases between. This CDR3 comprises 12 residues.

V usage is TRBV6-1 and J usage is TRBJ1-2, with 7 positions matching TRBD1. The CDR3 contains 16 residues. Germline lookup yields CDR1 MNHNS and CDR2 SASEGT. Trimming at V came to 4 bases and at J to 4 bases, leaving 12 bases not matched to a gene. DNA for the CDR3: TGTGCCAGCAGTGGGGACAGCCAATATCCCACCTATGGCTACACCTTC. This gives the protein CASSGDSQYPTYGYTF.

The chain has TRBV19 and TRBJ1-2, with D uncertain. From germline, CDR1 is LNHDA and CDR2 SQIVND (reference sequence). The CDR3 has 14 residues. V was clipped by 7 bases and J by 8 bases, with 20 bases between them. In nucleotides, the CDR3 is TGTGCCAGTAATATGGATGGGAGGGTGAGCGGCTACACCTTC. Its protein product is CASNMDGRVSGYTF.

The chain uses TRBV27 and TRBJ1-1; 8 bases fit TRBD1. Trimming at V came to 6 bases and at J to 1 base, leaving 4 bases not matched to a gene. CDR1 and CDR2 from the germline V gene are MNHEY and SMNVEV (reference sequence). This CDR3 contains 14 residues. This CDR3 is CASRQGVGNTEAFF. CDR3 nucleotide sequence: TGTGCCAGCAGACAGGGGGTAGGGAACACTGAAGCTTTCTTT.

This clone was counted a few times. The chain employs TRBV5-5 and TRBJ2-4; tentative D call: TRBD1 (6 bases). V lost 0 bases and J lost 8, with 21 bases in between. CDR1 SGHKS and CDR2 YYEKEE come from the germline V gene (reference sequence). The CDR3 spans 17 residues. This chain's CDR3 is CASSLANRVYRVDIQYF. The CDR3 DNA reads TGTGCCAGCAGCTTGGCCAATCGAGTATACAGGGTTGACATTCAGTACTTC.

V usage is TRBV7-2 and J usage is TRBJ2-3; maybe TRBD2 (7 bases). This CDR3 is 16 amino acids long. V dropped 1 base and J dropped 4 bases, with 15 bases sitting between them. Per the germline V gene, CDR1 is SGHTA and CDR2 is FQGNSA. CDR3 residues: CASSLVGGAGSDTQYF. CDR3 nucleotides: TGTGCCAGCAGCTTAGTTGGGGGGGCGGGGTCAGATACGCAGTATTTT. The full variable domain, with the rest looked up from reference TRBV7-2 and TRBJ2-3, is GAGVSQSPSNKVTEKGKDVELRCDPISGHTALYWYRQSLGQGLEFLIYFQGNSAPDKSGLPSDRFSAERTGGSVSTLTIQRTQQEDSAVYLCASSLVGGAGSDTQYFGPGTRLTVL.

As DNA, the CDR3 is TGTGCCAGCAGCCTGAGACAGGGTGATCGACCAGATACGCAGTATTTT. It encodes CASSLRQGDRPDTQYF. The chain has TRBV7-2 and TRBJ2-3; 7 bases are shared with TRBD1. Per the germline V gene, CDR1 is SGHTA and CDR2 is FQGNSA. V was pared by 5 bases and J by 4 bases, with 12 bases of the junction left unmatched. The CDR3 is made up of 16 amino acids.

J is TRBJ1-2 and V is TRBV28, with 11 bases aligning to TRBD1. Germline assignment: CDR1 MDHEN and CDR2 SYDVKM. V lost 6 bases and J lost 5; bases outside the gene matches: 11. The CDR3 length is 16 residues. In DNA, the CDR3 is TGTGCCAGCAGAATATTCGGGACAGGGGGTTTTTATGGCTACACCTTC. Residues: CASRIFGTGGFYGYTF.

The gene calls are TRBV5-1 and TRBJ1-6; D perhaps matches TRBD1 (6 bases). CDR3 length: 16 amino acids. Germline values: CDR1 SGHRS, CDR2 YFSETQ. Trimming took 7 bases from V and 4 from J, leaving 18 bases between them. The CDR3 region has the DNA TGCGCCAGCCGCTGGGGGGGCAGGTTTTATAATTCACCCCTCCACTTT. Its protein is CASRWGGRFYNSPLHF.

The chain couples TRBV4-3 to TRBJ1-5; D is perhaps TRBD1 (5 bases). The CDR3 is 15 amino acids. V was clipped by 0 bases and J by 5 bases, with 11 bases between them. Germline V gene lookup returns CDR1 LGHNA and CDR2 YSLEER. CDR3 coding DNA: TGCGCCAGCAGCCAAGAATTCAGGACACATCAGCCCCAGCATTTT. Amino acids: CASSQEFRTHQPQHF.

V and J are TRBV30 and TRBJ2-1; D is unresolved. Germline assignment: CDR1 GTSNPN and CDR2 SVGIG (reference sequence). The CDR3 spans 12 residues. V lost 3 bases and J lost 6, with 9 bases in between. The CDR3 nucleotides read TGTGCCTGGAGACCCTCCCCCAATGAGCAGTTCTTC. This encodes CAWRPSPNEQFF.

V is TRBV29-1 and J is TRBJ2-5; D gene uncertain. V lost 3 bases to trimming and J lost 4 bases, with 6 bases between them. CDR3 size: 11 residues. The germline V gene has CDR1 SQVTM and CDR2 ANQGSEA. The CDR3 protein is CSVEHRETQYF. CDR3 nucleotide sequence: TGCAGCGTTGAGCATCGAGAGACCCAGTACTTC. Complete variable domain (other parts from reference TRBV29-1 and TRBJ2-5): SAVISQKPSRDICQRGTSLTIQCQVDSQVTMMFWYRQQPGQSLTLIATANQGSEATYESGFVIDKFPISRPNLTFSTLTVSNMSPEDSSIYLCSVEHRETQYFGPGTRLLVL.

There are a few counts of this clone. The rearrangement uses TRBV28 and TRBJ2-1; either TRBD1 or TRBD2 may supply D (5 bases each). The length of the CDR3 is 14 residues. V shed 2 bases and J shed 4 bases, with 9 bases lying between them. Germline CDR1 MDHEN, CDR2 SYDVKM. CDR3 residues: CASSLGTIYNEQFF. The CDR3 bases are TGTGCCAGCAGTTTAGGGACCATTTACAATGAGCAGTTCTTC.

The chain has TRBV5-1 and TRBJ2-7, with 8 bases identical to TRBD1. The CDR3 loop spans 15 amino acids. In germline, CDR1 is SGHRS, CDR2 YFSETQ. V dropped 3 bases and J dropped 12; count of bases not matched to a gene: 17. CDR3 residues: CASSSKQGEGGKPYF. CDR3 DNA: TGCGCCAGCAGCTCCAAACAGGGGGAAGGTGGGAAGCCGTACTTC. Looking up the rest from reference TRBV5-1 and TRBJ2-7 gives the full variable domain: KAGVTQTPRYLIKTRGQQVTLSCSPISGHRSVSWYQQTPGQGLQFLFEYFSETQRNKGNFPGRFSGRQFSNSRSEMNVSTLELGDSALYLCASSSKQGEGGKPYFGPGTRLTVT.

The chain recombines TRBV4-3 with TRBJ2-2; the match to TRBD2 covers 9 bases. Germline CDR1 and CDR2: LGHNA and YSLEER. V dropped 1 base and J dropped 0; count of bases not matched to a gene: 0. CDR3 length: 16 amino acids. The CDR3 sequence is CASSQGLAANTGELFF. CDR3 sequence (DNA): TGCGCCAGCAGCCAAGGACTAGCGGCGAACACCGGGGAGCTGTTTTTT.

The chain has TRBV2 and TRBJ2-5; 10 positions match TRBD1. V lost 8 bases, J lost 7 bases, and 10 bases stayed unmatched. The CDR3 consists of 14 residues. Per germline, CDR1 SNHLY and CDR2 FYNNEI. CDR3: CASEDGQGVGTQYF. For the CDR3, the DNA is TGTGCCAGCGAGGACGGACAGGGGGTGGGGACCCAGTACTTC.

This sequence joins TRBV5-5 and TRBJ1-1; maybe TRBD1 (5 bases). CDR3 length: 14 residues. CDR1 is SGHKS and CDR2 is YYEKEE in the germline V gene (reference sequence). V lost 4 bases and J 4 bases, leaving 14 bases between the germline ends. The CDR3 sequence: CASSLGLASTEAFF. The CDR3 DNA sequence: TGTGCCAGCAGCCTGGGGCTCGCGAGCACTGAAGCTTTCTTT.

This chain uses TRBV4-1 with TRBJ2-5, with TRBD2 as a possible D gene (5 bases). There are 13 residues in the CDR3. V was clipped by 1 base and J by 5 bases, with 8 bases between them. Germline CDR1 and CDR2: MGHRA and YSYEKL. CDR3 nucleotides: TGCGCCAGCAGCCAAGGGGAGTGGGAGACCCAGTACTTC. Translating gives CASSQGEWETQYF.